This T cell receptor (beta chain) is drawn from a study of somatic mutations in cytotoxic T cells in rheumatoid arthritis. Here immunoSEQ multiplex PCR was the method, and the copy in TCRdb shows in-frame clones only, minus some. The data contain approximately 9,400 clones, around 91% of them singletons. This clone has just one count. The clonotype was recovered from a woman younger than 30 with rheumatoid arthritis. Sample: CD4+ T cells sorted from blood.

CDR3 nucleotides: TGTGCCAGCAGCTCCCCTTCCCCTGGAAACACCATATATTTT. As protein: CASSSPSPGNTIYF. The chain couples TRBV11-2 to TRBJ1-3, with unresolved D. Trimming removed 4 bases from V and 2 bases from J, with 9 bases in between. The CDR3 is 14 amino acids. The germline V gene encodes CDR1 SGHAT and CDR2 FQNNGV. The full variable domain, in which reference TRBV11-2 and TRBJ1-3 provide the parts outside the CDR3, is EAGVAQSPRYKIIEKRQSVAFWCNPISGHATLYWYQQILGQGPKLLIQFQNNGVVDDSQLPKDRFSAERLKGVDSTLKIQPAKLEDSAVYLCASSSPSPGNTIYFGEGSWLTVV.